These 18 T cell receptor beta chains share one sample of origin, sequenced in a study of vaccination and CD4 T cells after COVID-19. Once obtained from cultured CD4+ T cells, the DNA was sequenced using the Oncomine TCR Beta short-read assay. TCRdb fed the PCR reads into MiXCR, producing one record per CDR3 protein. The data hold 15,000 to 20,000 distinct CDR3 sequences, with just under 80% observed a single time. Indicated treatment: roughly nine-day PBMC culture with coronavirus spike peptide pools or control peptides (ViraFEST assay). These TCRs' antigens remain unknown. The sequencing here drew on CD4+ T cells from blood, cultured in vitro, taken after SARS-CoV-2 vaccination. These receptors came from a human donor who received a COVID-19 vaccine.

The chain combines TRBV15 with TRBJ2-3; TRBD2 matches 7 bases. V shed 1 base and J 1 base; nucleotides not matched to a gene: 11. From germline, CDR1 is LNHNV and CDR2 YYDKDF (reference sequence). The CDR3 runs to 18 residues. CDR3 nucleotides: TGTGCCACCAGCAGAGTAATGCTCGTACGGGGGGGCACAGATACGCAGTATTTT. It specifies CATSRVMLVRGGTDTQYF.

This rearrangement joins TRBV20-1 to TRBJ2-3; D gene uncertain. The CDR3 contains 13 residues. With 6 bases removed from V and 1 base from J, the gap between germline ends came to 11 bases. The V gene's germline CDR1 is DFQATT and CDR2 SNEGSKA (reference sequence). Here the CDR3 reads CSASGPGTDTQYF. Written as DNA, the CDR3 is TGCAGTGCCTCAGGTCCCGGCACAGATACGCAGTATTTT.

This chain joins TRBV7-9 and TRBJ2-2; D is unresolved. CDR1 and CDR2 (germline): SEHNR, FQNEAQ (reference sequence). V lost 3 bases and J 8 bases, leaving 10 bases between the germline ends. This CDR3 contains 13 residues. The DNA of the CDR3 is TGTGCCAGCAGCTTTTACCCCGATGGGGAGCTGTTTTTT. Translated: CASSFYPDGELFF. Full variable domain (missing parts from reference TRBV7-9 and TRBJ2-2): DTGVSQNPRHKITKRGQNVTFRCDPISEHNRLYWYRQTLGQGPEFLTYFQNEAQLEKSRLLSDRFSAERPKGSFSTLEIQRTEQGDSAMYLCASSFYPDGELFFGEGSRLTVL.

DNA for the CDR3: TGCGCCAGCAGCTTGACAATACAGTCGCTGAACACTGAAGCTTTCTTT. This codes for CASSLTIQSLNTEAFF. V is TRBV5-1 and J is TRBJ1-1; D is unresolved. V was pared by 1 base and J by 0 bases, with 13 bases between. CDR1 and CDR2 from the germline V gene are SGHRS and YFSETQ. The CDR3 spans 16 residues.

J is TRBJ2-2 and V is TRBV10-3; 8 nucleotides match TRBD1. V lost 10 bases, J lost 1 base, and 2 bases stayed unmatched. Per the germline V gene, CDR1 is ENHRY and CDR2 is SYGVKD. There are 13 residues in the CDR3. The CDR3 loop reads CATGQGNTGELFF. The CDR3 coding sequence is TGTGCCACTGGACAGGGGAACACCGGGGAGCTGTTTTTT.

The rearrangement joins TRBV2 to TRBJ1-2, with TRBD1 as a possible D gene (6 bases). Per the germline V gene, CDR1 is SNHLY and CDR2 is FYNNEI. V dropped 1 base and J dropped 4 bases, with 10 bases sitting between them. The CDR3 is 14 residues long. Written as DNA, the CDR3 is TGTGCCAGCAGTGAAGTTGGACAGTCCTATGGCTACACCTTC. Amino acid sequence: CASSEVGQSYGYTF.

This clonotype was found once. This chain uses TRBV6-1 with TRBJ1-2; D gene unclear. Germline CDR1 and CDR2: MNHNS and SASEGT. The CDR3 consists of 13 residues. V gave up 6 bases and J gave up 4 bases, with 12 bases separating them. CDR3: CASRNGRGYGYTF. CDR3 coding DNA: TGTGCCAGCAGGAACGGACGGGGCTATGGCTACACCTTC.

The chain employs TRBV6-1 and TRBJ1-2; 7 bases align to TRBD1. The ends lost 5 bases at V and 4 bases at J; junction bases unmatched: 4. The CDR3 covers 13 residues. Germline lookup yields CDR1 MNHNS and CDR2 SASEGT. CDR3 region: CASSPTGVYGYTF. CDR3 nucleotides: TGTGCCAGCAGTCCCACAGGGGTCTATGGCTACACCTTC.

The CDR3 region is CASSSSGGPSYGEQYF. The CDR3 DNA reads TGTGCCAGTAGTTCCAGCGGGGGACCTAGTTACGGGGAGCAGTACTTC. The rearrangement joins TRBV19 to TRBJ2-7, with 8 positions matching TRBD2. The CDR3 runs 16 residues. Germline V gene data show CDR1 as LNHDA and CDR2 as SQIVND (reference sequence). V shed 5 bases and J 7 bases; nucleotides not matched to a gene: 16.

The V and J genes are TRBV6-1 and TRBJ2-3; a possible D gene is TRBD1 (6 bases). This CDR3 spans 14 amino acids. The germline gives CDR1 MNHNS, CDR2 SASEGT. Trimming shortened V by 5 bases and J by 1 base, and 10 bases separated the two germline ends. The CDR3 region is CASSQNRGTDTQYF. The CDR3 coding sequence is TGTGCCAGCAGTCAAAACAGGGGCACAGATACGCAGTATTTT.

The rearrangement links TRBV30 to TRBJ2-3; either TRBD1 or TRBD2 may fit D (5 bases each). The germline V and J ends were trimmed by 0 bases and 7 bases, with 14 bases remaining between them. Germline CDR1 reads GTSNPN; CDR2 reads SVGIG (reference sequence). This CDR3 has 14 amino acids. The CDR3 bases are TGTGCCTGGAGTGTATTAGGGACGGATAATACGCAGTATTTT. As protein: CAWSVLGTDNTQYF.

The chain links TRBV10-2 to TRBJ1-1; unclear D gene. There are 13 residues in the CDR3. CDR1 is WSHSY, CDR2 SAAADI, per germline. Between the trimmed V and J ends, which lost 2 bases and 0 bases, there was a span of 4 bases. Written as DNA, the CDR3 is TGCGCCAGCAGTGAGGGCATGAACACTGAAGCTTTCTTT. As protein: CASSEGMNTEAFF.

The chain carries TRBV30 and TRBJ1-3; 8 bases are shared with TRBD1. Germline CDR1 and CDR2: GTSNPN and SVGIG (reference sequence). V was clipped by 5 bases and J by 0 bases; unmatched bases: 3. This CDR3 has 14 amino acids. CDR3 amino acids: CAWATGGSGNTIYF. The CDR3 DNA is TGTGCCTGGGCCACAGGGGGCTCTGGAAACACCATATATTTT.

The chain is built from TRBV5-6 and TRBJ2-5; TRBD2 aligns across 7 bases. Trimming removed 0 bases from V and 3 bases from J; junction bases left unmatched: 8. Germline V lookup: CDR1 SGHDT, CDR2 YYEEEE. This CDR3 spans 16 amino acids. The CDR3 bases are TGTGCCAGCAGCTTGGTATCCTGGGCGGGGGAAGAGACCCAGTACTTC. Amino acid sequence: CASSLVSWAGEETQYF.

The chain uses TRBV6-1 and TRBJ2-3, with D unresolved. The CDR3 runs to 13 residues. V lost 1 base, J lost 4 bases, and 6 bases lay in between. Germline V CDR1 and CDR2: MNHNS, SASEGT. The CDR3 region is CASSEDQPDTQYF. The CDR3 nucleotides are TGTGCCAGCAGTGAAGACCAGCCAGATACGCAGTATTTT.

The V and J genes are TRBV20-1 and TRBJ1-2, with a possible D match to TRBD1 (5 bases). Deletions cut 3 bases from V and 4 bases from J, with 15 bases between. Looked up from germline, CDR1 is DFQATT and CDR2 is SNEGSKA (reference sequence). The CDR3 length is 14 residues. CDR3 sequence (DNA): TGCAGTGCTAGGGTACCTACAGGTACCTATGGCTACACCTTC. The encoded protein is CSARVPTGTYGYTF.

The rearrangement uses TRBV7-9 and TRBJ1-5; 9 bases match TRBD1. Looked up from germline, CDR1 is SEHNR and CDR2 is FQNEAQ (reference sequence). Losses at the gene ends were 5 bases for V and 0 bases for J; bases not matched to a gene: 8. There are 17 residues in the CDR3. CDR3 sequence reads: CASSPMAGQGSNQPQHF. The CDR3 coding sequence is TGTGCCAGCAGCCCCATGGCGGGACAGGGTAGCAATCAGCCCCAGCATTTT.

The chain recombines TRBV2 with TRBJ2-2; TRBD2 matches at 8 bases. The CDR3 extends over 17 amino acids. Germline V CDR1 and CDR2: SNHLY, FYNNEI. Germline trimming cut 7 bases from V and 6 bases from J; bases unmatched to any gene: 16. The CDR3 loop reads CASTPGGGYSTAGELFF. The CDR3 coding sequence is TGTGCCAGCACTCCGGGCGGGGGGTATTCGACGGCCGGGGAGCTGTTTTTT.